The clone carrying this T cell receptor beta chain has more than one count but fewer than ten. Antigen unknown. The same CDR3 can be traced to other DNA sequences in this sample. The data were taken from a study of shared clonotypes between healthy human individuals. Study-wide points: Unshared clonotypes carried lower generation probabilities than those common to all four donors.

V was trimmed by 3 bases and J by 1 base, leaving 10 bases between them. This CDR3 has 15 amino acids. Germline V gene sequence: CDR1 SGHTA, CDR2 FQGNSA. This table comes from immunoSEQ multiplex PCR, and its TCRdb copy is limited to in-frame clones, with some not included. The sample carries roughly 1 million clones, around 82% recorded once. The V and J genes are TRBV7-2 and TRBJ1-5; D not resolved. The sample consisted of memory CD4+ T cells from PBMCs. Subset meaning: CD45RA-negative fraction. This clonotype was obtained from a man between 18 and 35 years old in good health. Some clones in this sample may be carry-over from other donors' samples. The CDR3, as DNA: TGTGCCAGCAGCTTGGGCAGATTAAGCAATCAGCCCCAGCATTTT. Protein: CASSLGRLSNQPQHF.